The sequence of this T cell receptor beta chain was determined in a study of control samples from healthy donors and cancer patients. This table comes from immunoSEQ multiplex PCR, and its TCRdb copy is limited to in-frame clones, with some not included. The sample comprises 75,000 to 95,000 clones, 75% to 95% of which are singletons, and around 3.8% rests with the top ten. The CDR3 extends over 15 amino acids. Germline V CDR1 and CDR2: SGDLS, YYNGEE. Losses at the gene ends were 4 bases for V and 10 bases for J; bases not matched to a gene: 15. J is TRBJ2-3 and V is TRBV9; 7 nucleotides line up with TRBD2. Sequenced: blood. The clonotype was recovered from a woman under 30 in good health. The CDR3 loop is CASSTSPAGLVSQYF. CDR3 in DNA: TGTGCCAGCAGCACGTCTCCTGCTGGACTAGTTTCGCAGTATTTT.